Below, 21 T cell receptor beta chains from the same sample are listed, as sequenced in a study of blood T cell repertoires in COVID-19. The repertoire was sequenced with immunoSEQ multiplex PCR; TCRdb's copy has only in-frame clones and lacks some. The table lists roughly 360,000 clones, around 86% of them singletons. The material sequenced was PBMCs or T cells enriched from blood (not recorded which). The origin of the receptors is a woman aged 50 to 60 who had recovered from COVID-19.

The rearrangement uses TRBV7-9 and TRBJ2-6, with 11 bases lining up with TRBD1. With V trimmed by 3 bases and J by 8 bases, 3 bases remained unmatched. The germline V gene has CDR1 SEHNR and CDR2 FQNEAQ (reference sequence). The CDR3 is 15 residues long. In nucleotides, the CDR3 is TGTGCCAGCAGCTTGGGGACAGGGGGTTCCAACGTCCTGACTTTC. This encodes CASSLGTGGSNVLTF.

The V and J genes are TRBV6-5 and TRBJ2-5, with 9 bases fitting TRBD1. Looked up from germline, CDR1 is MNHEY and CDR2 is SVGAGI. This CDR3 has 14 residues. The trim removed 2 bases at V and 7 bases at J, leaving 5 bases unmatched. The CDR3: CASSYTDRGGTQYF. CDR3 nucleotide sequence: TGTGCCAGCAGTTACACCGACAGGGGGGGGACCCAGTACTTC.

The gene calls are TRBV4-3 and TRBJ1-4; the D is unclear. The CDR3 is 16 residues long. Germline V CDR1 and CDR2: LGHNA, YSLEER. Trimming removed 0 bases at V and 0 bases at J, with 8 bases between. Written as DNA, the CDR3 is TGCGCCAGCAGCCAAGATACCGGAGCAACTAATGAAAAACTGTTTTTT. Translating gives CASSQDTGATNEKLFF.

V and J are TRBV6-5 and TRBJ2-7; TRBD2 matches at 10 bases. The V segment lost 7 bases and the J segment 6 bases; nucleotides outside the gene matches: 6. The germline V gene has CDR1 MNHEY and CDR2 SVGAGI. This CDR3 region has 13 residues. The DNA of the CDR3 is TGTGCCAGCAATCGACTAGCGGGTAGCGAGCAGTACTTC. As protein: CASNRLAGSEQYF.

The chain combines TRBV4-1 with TRBJ1-1, with D unresolved. Deletions cut 0 bases from V and 7 bases from J, with 15 bases between. Germline values: CDR1 MGHRA, CDR2 YSYEKL. CDR3 size: 15 residues. The CDR3 region is CASSQEGGIGVEAFF. DNA of the CDR3: TGCGCCAGCAGCCAAGAAGGTGGGATCGGGGTTGAAGCTTTCTTT.

J is TRBJ2-1 and V is TRBV7-9; D is possibly TRBD2 (5 bases). The CDR3 consists of 14 residues. Trimming pared 5 bases from V and 5 bases from J, leaving 13 bases between. Germline V gene sequence: CDR1 SEHNR, CDR2 FQNEAQ (reference sequence). DNA of the CDR3: TGTGCCAGCAGCCCCAACGGGATGGACAATGAGCAGTTCTTC. Encoded protein: CASSPNGMDNEQFF.

The CDR3 is CASSPPGGRSNQPQHF. CDR3 nucleotides: TGTGCCAGCAGTCCCCCAGGGGGCAGGAGCAATCAGCCCCAGCATTTT. The rearrangement joins TRBV28 to TRBJ1-5; TRBD1 aligns across 8 bases. The trim removed 5 bases at V and 1 base at J, leaving 7 bases unmatched. Germline lookup yields CDR1 MDHEN and CDR2 SYDVKM. The CDR3 is 16 residues long. The full variable domain, its missing parts supplied by reference TRBV28 and TRBJ1-5, is DVKVTQSSRYLVKRTGEKVFLECVQDMDHENMFWYRQDPGLGLRLIYFSYDVKMKEKGDIPEGYSVSREKKERFSLILESASTNQTSMYLCASSPPGGRSNQPQHFGDGTRLSIL.

This chain uses TRBV30 with TRBJ2-7, with D perhaps TRBD1 (6 bases). Trimming cost V 3 bases and J 2 bases, with 17 bases left between them. Germline-derived CDR1 and CDR2 are GTSNPN and SVGIG (reference sequence). The CDR3 consists of 15 residues. The CDR3 loop reads CAWSAPTGTPYEQYF. DNA of the CDR3: TGTGCCTGGAGCGCCCCGACAGGAACCCCCTACGAGCAGTACTTC.

The CDR3 sequence: CAISEGGTVQGRGQPQHF. The CDR3 DNA is TGTGCCATCAGTGAAGGGGGTACTGTGCAGGGGAGAGGGCAGCCCCAGCATTTT. The chain combines TRBV10-3 with TRBJ1-5; tentatively, D is TRBD1 (6 bases). The CDR3 runs to 18 residues. V lost 3 bases to trimming and J lost 7 bases, with 25 bases between them. Per the germline V gene, CDR1 is ENHRY and CDR2 is SYGVKD.

The genes are TRBV18 and TRBJ1-2, with D tentatively TRBD1 (6 bases). The germline gives CDR1 KGHSH, CDR2 LQKENI. Trimming removed 3 bases from V and 8 bases from J, with 22 bases in between. The CDR3 has 16 residues. The CDR3 is CASSPPGGHVLRGYTF. As DNA, the CDR3 is TGTGCCAGCTCACCCCCCGGGGGGCATGTCTTAAGGGGCTACACCTTC.

The chain employs TRBV5-1 and TRBJ2-5; 10 bases are shared with TRBD1. Germline lookup yields CDR1 SGHRS and CDR2 YFSETQ. The V and J ends lost 4 bases and 4 bases, in that order; junction bases with no gene match: 7. CDR3 length: 15 residues. In DNA form, the CDR3 reads TGCGCCAGCAGCCCCGGGACAGGGGTCGCAGAGACCCAGTACTTC. It specifies CASSPGTGVAETQYF. Combining the CDR3 with reference TRBV5-1 and TRBJ2-5 gives the whole variable domain KAGVTQTPRYLIKTRGQQVTLSCSPISGHRSVSWYQQTPGQGLQFLFEYFSETQRNKGNFPGRFSGRQFSNSRSEMNVSTLELGDSALYLCASSPGTGVAETQYFGPGTRLLVL.

This chain joins TRBV27 and TRBJ2-7; a possible D gene is TRBD1 (5 bases). Per germline, CDR1 MNHEY and CDR2 SMNVEV (reference sequence). Trimming cost V 5 bases and J 1 base, with 15 bases left between them. The CDR3 runs to 15 residues. CDR3: CASSLEYRLSYEQYF. CDR3 in DNA: TGTGCCAGCAGTCTCGAATACAGGCTGTCCTACGAGCAGTACTTC.

The rearrangement uses TRBV6-2 or TRBV6-3 and TRBJ2-3; 9 bases match TRBD2. Looked up from germline, CDR1 is MNHEY and CDR2 is SVGEGT. After removal of 2 bases from V and 5 bases from J, the junction contained 2 bases not matched to a gene. This CDR3 is built from 14 residues. CDR3 protein: CASSYRTSVDTQYF. The CDR3, as DNA: TGTGCCAGCAGTTACAGGACTAGCGTAGATACGCAGTATTTT.

This chain uses TRBV27 with TRBJ1-6; TRBD1 agrees at 10 bases. The CDR3 totals 14 residues. Germline CDR1 reads MNHEY; CDR2 reads SMNVEV (reference sequence). V trimming: 3 bases; J trimming: 11 bases; junction bases outside the gene matches: 4. The CDR3 DNA reads as TGTGCCAGCAGTTTTGGGGACAGGGGAACACCCCTCCACTTT. Residues: CASSFGDRGTPLHF.

The chain is built from TRBV6-5 and TRBJ1-1, with D possibly matching TRBD1 (6 bases). The CDR3 loop spans 11 amino acids. V was clipped by 8 bases and J by 5 bases, with 9 bases between them. The germline V gene encodes CDR1 MNHEY and CDR2 SVGAGI. CDR3 residues: CASERGTEAFF. The DNA for the CDR3 is TGTGCCAGCGAAAGGGGGACTGAAGCTTTCTTT.

This clone was seen only once. The V gene is TRBV14, the J gene TRBJ1-1; TRBD1 aligns across 7 bases. The junction had 4 bases not matched to a gene; V was cut back by 4 bases and J by 2 bases. Germline lookup yields CDR1 SGHDN and CDR2 FVKESK. This CDR3 spans 14 amino acids. The CDR3 DNA reads TGTGCCAGCAGCCTAGGGGGCTCAAACACTGAAGCTTTCTTT. This gives the protein CASSLGGSNTEAFF.

The V and J genes are TRBV4-3 and TRBJ1-1; 8 positions agree with TRBD1. V dropped 0 bases and J dropped 7; count of bases not matched to a gene: 7. Germline V gives CDR1 LGHNA, CDR2 YSLEER. The CDR3 spans 15 residues. The CDR3 loop is CASSQDGQGQVEAFF. The CDR3 DNA follows: TGCGCCAGCAGCCAAGACGGACAGGGTCAGGTTGAAGCTTTCTTT.

The chain is built from TRBV11-1 and TRBJ2-1; 9 bases agree with TRBD1. Germline assignment: CDR1 SGHAT and CDR2 FQDESV (reference sequence). The length of the CDR3 is 15 residues. The J segment lost 3 bases and the V segment lost 4 bases, leaving 4 bases of the junction unmatched. The CDR3 DNA sequence: TGTGCCAGCAGCTCTACAGGGGGCCTCTACAATGAGCAGTTCTTC. Protein: CASSSTGGLYNEQFF.

The count of this clone is one. This may be a read error, as it is one base from a much larger clone. The identical CDR3 is also encoded by other nucleotide sequences in the sample. The rearrangement links TRBV19 to TRBJ2-2; TRBD1 agrees at 9 bases. The CDR3 sequence is 15 residues long. Germline CDR1 reads LNHDA; CDR2 reads SQIVND (reference sequence). The CDR3 region has the DNA TGTGCCAGTAGTCACGGGACAGGGAACACCGGAGAGCTGTTTTTT. Translation gives CASSHGTGNTGELFF. The full variable domain, rest sourced from reference TRBV19 and TRBJ2-2, is DGGITQSPKYLFRKEGQNVTLSCEQNLNHDAMYWYRQDPGQGLRLIYYSQIVNDFQKGDIAEGYSVSREKKESFPLTVTSAQKNPTAFYLCASSHGTGNTGELFFGEGSRLTVL.

This clone was detected once. J is TRBJ2-1 and V is TRBV11-3; TRBD2 agrees at 8 bases. The CDR3 contains 17 residues. The J segment lost 4 bases and the V segment lost 2 bases, leaving 10 bases of the junction unmatched. CDR1 and CDR2 (germline): SGHNT, YENEEA. CDR3 region: CASSLTGAGGGYNEQFF. For the CDR3, the DNA is TGTGCCAGCAGCTTAACAGGTGCGGGGGGTGGGTACAATGAGCAGTTCTTC. The full variable domain, its missing parts supplied by reference TRBV11-3 and TRBJ2-1, is EAGVVQSPRYKIIEKKQPVAFWCNPISGHNTLYWYLQNLGQGPELLIRYENEEAVDDSQLPKDRFSAERLKGVDSTLKIQPAELGDSAVYLCASSLTGAGGGYNEQFFGPGTRLTVL.

Here the CDR3 DNA reads TGCAGTGCTAGTGGACGGGAGTCCTACAATGAGCAGTTCTTC. Protein sequence: CSASGRESYNEQFF. The V gene is TRBV20-1, the J gene TRBJ2-1; D possibly corresponds to TRBD2 (6 bases). CDR3 length: 14 residues. Germline CDR1 DFQATT, CDR2 SNEGSKA (reference sequence). Trimming took off 3 bases at V and 1 base at J, with 10 bases between the two ends.